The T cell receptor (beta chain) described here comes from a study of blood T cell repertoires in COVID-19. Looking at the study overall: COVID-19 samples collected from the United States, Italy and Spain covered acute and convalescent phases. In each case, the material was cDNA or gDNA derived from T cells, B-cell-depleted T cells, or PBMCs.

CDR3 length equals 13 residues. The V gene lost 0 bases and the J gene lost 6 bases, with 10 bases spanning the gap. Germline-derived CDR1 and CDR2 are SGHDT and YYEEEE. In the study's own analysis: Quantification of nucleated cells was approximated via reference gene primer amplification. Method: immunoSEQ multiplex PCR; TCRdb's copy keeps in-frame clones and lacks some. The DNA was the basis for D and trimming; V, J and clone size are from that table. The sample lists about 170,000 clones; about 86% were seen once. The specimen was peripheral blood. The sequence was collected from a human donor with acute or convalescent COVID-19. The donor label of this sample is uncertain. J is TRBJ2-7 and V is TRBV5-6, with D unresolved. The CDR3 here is CASSLVGGGEQYF. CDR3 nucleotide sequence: TGTGCCAGCAGCTTGGTCGGTGGCGGCGAGCAGTACTTC.